A selection of T cell receptor beta chains follows, all from one sample in a study of post-analysis software for immune sequencing data. MiXCR, run by TCRdb on the PCR reads, gives a single entry per CDR3 protein. The sample has approximately 770,000 distinct CDR3 sequences; just over 45% are singletons. The specimen sequenced was blood. Receptor source: a girl between 10 and 17 years old with multiple sclerosis. Both conserved end residues are part of each CDR3. D genes are given only for firm matches. Not all rows give a size; the values are once, few, many and, for expanded clones, a class.

V	D	J	size	CDR3	DNA
TRBV20-1	-	TRBJ2-5	few	CSALGDGPREETQYF	TGCAGTGCGTTGGGAGACGGGCCTCGAGAAGAGACCCAGTACTTC
TRBV9	-	TRBJ2-3	-	CASSVGGGGATDTQYF	TGTGCCAGCAGCGTAGGTGGTGGGGGAGCGACAGATACGCAGTATTTT
TRBV9	TRBD2	TRBJ2-3	-	CASSVEAGEPTDTQYF	TGTGCCAGCAGCGTAGAGGCGGGAGAGCCCACAGATACGCAGTATTTT
TRBV27	-	TRBJ2-7	-	CASSLSTFSGLSYNEQYF	TGTGCCAGCAGTTTATCGACCTTCTCAGGGCTTTCCTACAATGAGCAGTACTTC
TRBV28	TRBD2	TRBJ2-4	few	CASSLSGLAVAKNIQYF	TGTGCCAGCAGTTTATCGGGACTAGCGGTAGCCAAAAACATTCAGTACTTC
TRBV5-1	-	TRBJ2-1	-	CATAGQNSYNEQFF	TGCGCCACCGCGGGACAGAACTCCTACAATGAGCAGTTCTTC
TRBV28	-	TRBJ2-1	-	CASSFEPEQFF	TGTGCCAGCAGTTTTGAACCCGAGCAGTTCTTC
TRBV28	-	TRBJ2-7	-	CASSIGAALSYEQYF	TGTGCCAGCAGTATCGGAGCGGCACTCTCCTACGAGCAGTACTTC
TRBV10-3	TRBD2	TRBJ2-1	-	CAISESWVAGGYNEQFF	TGTGCCATCAGTGAGTCGTGGGTAGCGGGAGGATACAATGAGCAGTTCTTC
TRBV5-6	-	TRBJ2-7	-	CASSRDGGGPTSYEQYF	TGTGCCAGCAGCCGCGACGGGGGAGGTCCAACCTCCTACGAGCAGTACTTC
TRBV20-1	TRBD1	TRBJ2-7	few	CSARDSSDRGLSTREQYF	TGCAGTGCTAGAGATTCTTCGGACAGGGGGCTCTCAACGAGGGAGCAGTACTTC
TRBV10-3	-	TRBJ2-7	-	CASRLVANYEQYF	TGTGCCAGCCGACTGGTAGCGAACTACGAGCAGTACTTC
TRBV19	-	TRBJ2-7	few	CASSIQGTPYEQYF	TGTGCCAGTAGTATCCAAGGGACGCCCTACGAGCAGTACTTC
TRBV20-1	-	TRBJ1-1	-	CSARSPGWNTEAFF	TGCAGTGCTAGATCCCCAGGGTGGAACACTGAAGCTTTCTTT
TRBV4-2	-	TRBJ1-5	-	CASSQEPRGALGGNQPQHF	TGTGCCAGCAGCCAAGAGCCCCGAGGGGCCCTGGGTGGCAATCAGCCCCAGCATTTT
TRBV9	-	TRBJ1-2	few	CASSRGGYGYTF	TGTGCCAGCAGTAGGGGAGGCTATGGCTACACCTTC
TRBV10-3	-	TRBJ2-3	few	CAISEGLGQADTQYF	TGTGCCATCAGTGAGGGCCTCGGGCAGGCAGATACGCAGTATTTT
TRBV5-6	-	TRBJ2-5	few	CASSFAGSPQETQYF	TGTGCCAGCAGCTTCGCGGGGAGTCCCCAAGAGACCCAGTACTTC
TRBV3-1	-	TRBJ1-2	few	CASSQESIYTF	TGTGCCAGCAGCCAAGAAAGCATCTACACCTTC
TRBV12-3/TRBV12-4	TRBD2	TRBJ2-1	-	CASSLPRTSNNEQFF	TGTGCCAGCAGTTTACCTCGGACTAGCAACAATGAGCAGTTCTTC
TRBV13	-	TRBJ1-5	few	CASSLGGADQPQHF	TGTGCCAGCAGCTTAGGGGGGGCGGATCAGCCCCAGCATTTT
TRBV20-1	TRBD1	TRBJ1-2	few	CSAGTGGFYGYTF	TGCAGTGCTGGGACAGGGGGCTTCTATGGCTACACCTTC
TRBV7-8	-	TRBJ1-1	-	CASSLAQGWPEAFF	TGTGCCAGCAGCTTAGCCCAGGGTTGGCCTGAAGCTTTCTTT
TRBV6-6	TRBD1	TRBJ1-6	few	CASSSRQGYENSPLHF	TGTGCCAGCAGTTCCCGACAGGGGTATGAGAATTCACCCCTCCACTTT
TRBV6-6	TRBD1	TRBJ1-1	-	CASRPRTGRLMGTEAFF	TGTGCCAGCAGACCCCGGACAGGCCGTCTAATGGGGACTGAAGCTTTCTTT
TRBV7-9	TRBD1	TRBJ1-6	-	CASSNTGVSPLHF	TGTGCCAGCAGCAATACAGGGGTCTCACCCCTCCACTTT
TRBV28	-	TRBJ1-2	-	CASSLTRQEGGYTF	TGTGCCAGCAGTTTAACCCGTCAGGAGGGGGGCTACACCTTC
TRBV19	TRBD1	TRBJ2-2	-	CASSPQGANTGELFF	TGTGCCAGTAGTCCACAGGGGGCTAACACCGGGGAGCTGTTTTTT
TRBV27	-	TRBJ2-1	-	CASSLVDSYNEQFF	TGTGCCAGCAGCCTGGTCGACTCCTACAATGAGCAGTTCTTC
TRBV30	-	TRBJ2-4	-	CAWSGVLDIQYF	TGTGCCTGGAGTGGAGTTCTGGACATTCAGTACTTC
TRBV6-1	TRBD2	TRBJ2-5	few	CASSESSGAYEQYF	TGTGCCAGCAGCGAATCTAGCGGGGCGTACGAGCAGTATTTC
TRBV10-3	TRBD1	TRBJ2-1	few	CAITTGQGTPFF	TGTGCCATCACTACGGGACAGGGAACGCCGTTCTTC
TRBV6-5	-	TRBJ2-7	-	CASSELRDWSYEQYF	TGTGCCAGCAGCGAGCTCCGGGACTGGTCCTACGAGCAGTACTTC
TRBV20-1	-	TRBJ2-1	-	CSASRVANEQFF	TGCAGTGCCAGTCGGGTAGCTAATGAGCAGTTCTTC
TRBV6-1	-	TRBJ1-2	-	CASISGYGYTF	TGTGCCAGCATAAGTGGCTATGGCTACACCTTC
TRBV6-5	-	TRBJ2-5	-	CASRPGLASETQYF	TGTGCCAGCCGCCCTGGTCTAGCTTCGGAGACCCAGTACTTC
TRBV6-5	TRBD2	TRBJ2-1	few	CASRTSGRNEQFF	TGTGCCAGCAGGACTAGCGGGCGCAATGAGCAGTTCTTC
TRBV9	-	TRBJ2-7	-	CASSVYSDGNEQYF	TGTGCCAGCAGCGTATATTCGGACGGCAACGAGCAGTACTTC
TRBV5-1	-	TRBJ1-1	few	CASSLESLNPEAFF	TGCGCCAGCAGCTTGGAGTCGCTCAATCCTGAAGCTTTCTTT
TRBV10-3	TRBD1	TRBJ2-5	many	CAISALDRDQETQYF	TGTGCCATCAGTGCCCTAGACAGGGATCAAGAGACCCAGTACTTC
TRBV4-1	-	TRBJ2-5	few	CASSQFDGEETQYF	TGCGCCAGCAGCCAATTTGACGGTGAGGAGACCCAGTACTTC
TRBV4-1	TRBD2	TRBJ2-5	few	CASSQEGTSGYNEQYF	TGCGCCAGCAGCCAAGAAGGGACTAGCGGTTACAATGAGCAGTACTTC
TRBV12-3/TRBV12-4	-	TRBJ1-2	-	CASSPAGDANYGYTF	TGTGCCAGCAGCCCAGCCGGGGACGCTAACTATGGCTACACCTTC
TRBV3-1	-	TRBJ2-5	-	CASSQARGPQETQYF	TGTGCCAGCAGCCAAGCCAGGGGCCCACAAGAGACCCAGTACTTC
TRBV28	TRBD2	TRBJ2-1	-	CASRPTREGQLGRNEQFF	TGTGCCAGCAGACCCACTCGGGAGGGCCAATTGGGTCGGAATGAGCAGTTCTTC
TRBV20-1	TRBD1	TRBJ2-6	few	CSATIIPGQGASGANVLTF	TGCAGTGCTACTATCATACCGGGACAGGGGGCCTCTGGGGCCAACGTCCTGACTTTC
TRBV7-9	TRBD2	TRBJ2-3	-	CASSISGRGGDTQYF	TGTGCCAGCAGCATTAGCGGGAGAGGCGGAGATACGCAGTATTTT
TRBV20-1	-	TRBJ2-5	-	CSASPGTGRGETQYF	TGCAGTGCTAGCCCCGGAACAGGGCGCGGGGAGACCCAGTACTTC
TRBV4-3	-	TRBJ2-7	few	CASSQEGRGTYEQYF	TGCGCCAGCAGCCAAGAAGGCAGAGGAACCTACGAGCAGTACTTC
TRBV12-3/TRBV12-4	-	TRBJ1-1	-	CTSTSRRRHTEAFF	TGTACCAGCACCTCTAGGAGACGGCACACTGAAGCTTTCTTT
TRBV5-5	TRBD1	TRBJ2-3	-	CASRRTGEPTDTQYF	TGTGCCAGCAGAAGGACAGGGGAGCCCACAGATACGCAGTATTTT
TRBV27	TRBD2	TRBJ2-1	-	CASSQRTSDEQFF	TGTGCCAGCAGTCAGAGGACTAGCGATGAGCAGTTCTTC
TRBV2	-	TRBJ2-3	-	CAKGGHTTDTQYF	TGTGCCAAAGGCGGGCATACCACAGATACGCAGTATTTT
TRBV7-9	-	TRBJ2-7	-	CASSSPGTRSEQYF	TGTGCCAGCAGCTCGCCCGGGACACGCAGCGAGCAGTACTTC